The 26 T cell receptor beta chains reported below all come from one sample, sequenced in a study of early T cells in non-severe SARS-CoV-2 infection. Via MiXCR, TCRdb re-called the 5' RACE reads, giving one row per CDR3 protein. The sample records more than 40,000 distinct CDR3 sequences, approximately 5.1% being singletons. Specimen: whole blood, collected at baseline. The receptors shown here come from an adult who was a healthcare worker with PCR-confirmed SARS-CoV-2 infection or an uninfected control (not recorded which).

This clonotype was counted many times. CDR3: CAWSDRGDNSPLHF. The CDR3 nucleotides read TGTGCCTGGAGCGACCGAGGGGATAATTCACCCCTCCACTTT. The J gene is TRBJ1-6, the V gene TRBV30; D may be TRBD1 (5 bases). Trimming pared 3 bases from V and 5 bases from J, leaving 11 bases between. The V gene's germline CDR1 is GTSNPN and CDR2 SVGIG (reference sequence). The CDR3 is 14 residues long.

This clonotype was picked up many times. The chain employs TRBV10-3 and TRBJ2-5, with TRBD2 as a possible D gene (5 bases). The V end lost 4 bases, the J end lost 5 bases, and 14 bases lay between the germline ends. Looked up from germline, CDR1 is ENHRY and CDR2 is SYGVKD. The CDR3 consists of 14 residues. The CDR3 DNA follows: TGTGCCATCAGTGGACGGGGTCCCGGGGAGACCCAGTACTTC. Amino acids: CAISGRGPGETQYF.

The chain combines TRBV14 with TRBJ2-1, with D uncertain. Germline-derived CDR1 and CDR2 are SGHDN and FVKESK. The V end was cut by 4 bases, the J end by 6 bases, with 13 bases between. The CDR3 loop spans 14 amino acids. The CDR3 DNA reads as TGTGCCAGCAGCCCTTCTCGAGGATTCAATGAGCAGTTCTTC. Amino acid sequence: CASSPSRGFNEQFF.

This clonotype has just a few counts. The CDR3 is CASSQDPSTGHEQYF. In DNA, the CDR3 is TGTGCCAGCAGCCAAGACCCATCTACAGGGCACGAGCAGTACTTC. The chain joins TRBV14 to TRBJ2-7, with D possibly TRBD1 on 6 matching bases. The V end was cut by 0 bases, the J end by 5 bases, with 14 bases between. CDR3 size: 15 residues. Germline V CDR1 and CDR2: SGHDN, FVKESK.

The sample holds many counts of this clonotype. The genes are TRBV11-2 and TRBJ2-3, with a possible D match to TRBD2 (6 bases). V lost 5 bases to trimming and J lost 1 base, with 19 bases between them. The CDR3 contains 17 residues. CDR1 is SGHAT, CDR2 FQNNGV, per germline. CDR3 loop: CASSPRDGRRRTDTQYF. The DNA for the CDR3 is TGTGCCAGCAGCCCGCGGGACGGCCGACGACGCACAGATACGCAGTATTTT.

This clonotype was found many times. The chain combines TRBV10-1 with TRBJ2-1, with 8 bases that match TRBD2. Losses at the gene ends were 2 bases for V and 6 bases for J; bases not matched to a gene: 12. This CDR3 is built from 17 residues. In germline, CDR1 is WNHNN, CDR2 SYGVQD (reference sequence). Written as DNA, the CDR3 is TGCGCCAGCAGTGAGCCCCAAGGCTCGGGAGGGCCCAATGAGCAGTTCTTC. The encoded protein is CASSEPQGSGGPNEQFF.

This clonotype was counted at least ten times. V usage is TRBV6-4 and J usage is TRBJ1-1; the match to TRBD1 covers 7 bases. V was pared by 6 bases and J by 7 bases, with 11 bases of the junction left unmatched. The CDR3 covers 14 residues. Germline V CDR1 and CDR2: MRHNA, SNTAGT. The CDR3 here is CASRGQAQFGEAFF. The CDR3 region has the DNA TGTGCCAGCAGAGGACAGGCACAATTCGGTGAAGCTTTCTTT.

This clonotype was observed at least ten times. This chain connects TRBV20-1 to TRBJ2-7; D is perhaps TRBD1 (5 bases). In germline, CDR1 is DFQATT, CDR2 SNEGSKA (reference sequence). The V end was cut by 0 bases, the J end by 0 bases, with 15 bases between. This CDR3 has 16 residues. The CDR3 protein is CSARDGQGRFSYEQYF. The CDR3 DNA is TGCAGTGCTAGAGATGGGCAGGGTAGATTCTCCTACGAGCAGTACTTC.

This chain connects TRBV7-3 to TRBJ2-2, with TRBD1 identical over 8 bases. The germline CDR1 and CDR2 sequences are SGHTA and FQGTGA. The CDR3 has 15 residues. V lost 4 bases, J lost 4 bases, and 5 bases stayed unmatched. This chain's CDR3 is CASSWGTGLTGELFF. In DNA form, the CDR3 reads TGTGCCAGCAGCTGGGGGACAGGTCTCACCGGGGAGCTGTTTTTT.

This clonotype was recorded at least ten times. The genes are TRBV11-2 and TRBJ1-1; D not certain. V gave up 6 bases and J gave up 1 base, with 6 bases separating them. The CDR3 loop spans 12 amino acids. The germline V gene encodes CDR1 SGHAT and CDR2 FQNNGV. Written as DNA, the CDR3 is TGTGCCAGCAGGGATACGAACACTGAAGCTTTCTTT. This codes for CASRDTNTEAFF.

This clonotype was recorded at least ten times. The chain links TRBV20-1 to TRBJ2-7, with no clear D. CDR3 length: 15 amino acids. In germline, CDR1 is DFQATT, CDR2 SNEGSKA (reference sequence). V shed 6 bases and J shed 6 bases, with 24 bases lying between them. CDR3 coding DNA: TGCAGTGCCTTGGCCAAGGCGCGAGACCGAGCCGAGCAGTACTTC. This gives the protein CSALAKARDRAEQYF.

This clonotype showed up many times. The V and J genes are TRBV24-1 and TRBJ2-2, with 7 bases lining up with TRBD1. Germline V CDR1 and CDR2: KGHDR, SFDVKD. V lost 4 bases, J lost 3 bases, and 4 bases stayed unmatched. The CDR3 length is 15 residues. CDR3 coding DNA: TGTGCCACCAGTGAAGGAGACAGGGACACCGGGGAGCTGTTTTTT. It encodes CATSEGDRDTGELFF.

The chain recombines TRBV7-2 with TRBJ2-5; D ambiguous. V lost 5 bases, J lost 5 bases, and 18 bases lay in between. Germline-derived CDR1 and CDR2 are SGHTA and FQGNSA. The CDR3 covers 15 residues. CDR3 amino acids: CASSPRTLEMETQYF. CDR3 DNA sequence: TGTGCCAGCAGCCCGCGTACCCTTGAGATGGAGACCCAGTACTTC.

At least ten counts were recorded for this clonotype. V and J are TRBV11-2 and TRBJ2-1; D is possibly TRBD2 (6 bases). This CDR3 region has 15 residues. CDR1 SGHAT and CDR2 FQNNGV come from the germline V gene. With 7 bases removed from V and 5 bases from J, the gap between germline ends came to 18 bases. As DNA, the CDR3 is TGTGCCAGCACTCGGTTGGAGGGCCGGGACAATGAGCAGTTCTTC. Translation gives CASTRLEGRDNEQFF.

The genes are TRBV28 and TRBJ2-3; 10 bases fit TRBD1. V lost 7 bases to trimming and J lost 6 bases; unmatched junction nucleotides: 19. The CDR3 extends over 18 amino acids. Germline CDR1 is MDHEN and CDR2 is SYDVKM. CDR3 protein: CASKKTSGQGEFRDTQYF. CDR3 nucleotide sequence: TGTGCCAGCAAAAAGACTTCAGGACAGGGGGAATTCAGGGATACGCAGTATTTT.

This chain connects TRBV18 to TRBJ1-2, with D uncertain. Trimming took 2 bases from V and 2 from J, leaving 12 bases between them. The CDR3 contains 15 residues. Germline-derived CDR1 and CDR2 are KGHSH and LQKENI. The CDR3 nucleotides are TGTGCCAGCTCACCATTCGGAGAAACCAACTATGGCTACACCTTC. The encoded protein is CASSPFGETNYGYTF. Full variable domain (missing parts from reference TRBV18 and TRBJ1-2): NAGVMQNPRHLVRRRGQEARLRCSPMKGHSHVYWYRQLPEEGLKFMVYLQKENIIDESGMPKERFSAEFPKEGPSILRIQQVVRGDSAAYFCASSPFGETNYGYTFGSGTRLTVV.

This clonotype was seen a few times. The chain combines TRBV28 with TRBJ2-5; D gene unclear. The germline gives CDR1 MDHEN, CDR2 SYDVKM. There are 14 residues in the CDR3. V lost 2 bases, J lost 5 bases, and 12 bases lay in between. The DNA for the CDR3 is TGTGCCAGCAGTTTAGGAGTGGTTCCGGAGACCCAGTACTTC. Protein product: CASSLGVVPETQYF.

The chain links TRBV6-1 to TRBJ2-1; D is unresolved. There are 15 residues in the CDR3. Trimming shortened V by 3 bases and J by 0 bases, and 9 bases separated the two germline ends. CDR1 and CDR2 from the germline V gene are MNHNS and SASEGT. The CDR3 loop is CASSEFQSSYNEQFF. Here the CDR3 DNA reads TGTGCCAGCAGTGAGTTCCAGAGCTCCTACAATGAGCAGTTCTTC.

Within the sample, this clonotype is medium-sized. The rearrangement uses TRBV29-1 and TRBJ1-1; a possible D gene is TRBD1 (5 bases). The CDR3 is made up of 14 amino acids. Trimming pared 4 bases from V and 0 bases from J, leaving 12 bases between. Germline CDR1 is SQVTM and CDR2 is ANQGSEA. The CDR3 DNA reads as TGCAGCGTTGGCTTGGGGCTTGTGAACACTGAAGCTTTCTTT. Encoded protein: CSVGLGLVNTEAFF.

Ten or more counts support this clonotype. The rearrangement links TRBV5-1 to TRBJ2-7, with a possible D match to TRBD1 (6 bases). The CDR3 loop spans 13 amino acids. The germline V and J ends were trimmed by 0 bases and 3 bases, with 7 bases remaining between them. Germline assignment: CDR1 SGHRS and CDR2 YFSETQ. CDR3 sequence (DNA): TGCGCCAGCAGCTTGGCCAGGGGCTACGAGCAGTACTTC. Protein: CASSLARGYEQYF.

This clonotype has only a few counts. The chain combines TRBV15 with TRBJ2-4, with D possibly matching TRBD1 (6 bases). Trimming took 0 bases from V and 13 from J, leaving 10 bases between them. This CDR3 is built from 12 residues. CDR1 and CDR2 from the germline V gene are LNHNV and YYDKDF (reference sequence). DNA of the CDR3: TGTGCCACCAGCAGAGATACAGGGTTCCAGTACTTC. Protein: CATSRDTGFQYF.

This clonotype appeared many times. The chain's CDR3 is CASSQGGGNTEAFF. CDR3 nucleotide sequence: TGTGCCAGCAGCCAGGGAGGCGGCAACACTGAAGCTTTCTTT. The chain couples TRBV14 to TRBJ1-1; D call uncertain. CDR3 length equals 14 residues. Trimming stripped 3 bases from V and 2 bases from J, with 10 bases between. Germline values: CDR1 SGHDN, CDR2 FVKESK.

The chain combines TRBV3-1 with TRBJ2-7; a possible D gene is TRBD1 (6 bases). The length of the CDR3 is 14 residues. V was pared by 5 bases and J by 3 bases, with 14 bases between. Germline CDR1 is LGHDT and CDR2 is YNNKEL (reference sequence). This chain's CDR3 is CASSGSGRGYEQYF. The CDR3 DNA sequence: TGTGCCAGCAGCGGAAGTGGCAGGGGCTACGAGCAGTACTTC.

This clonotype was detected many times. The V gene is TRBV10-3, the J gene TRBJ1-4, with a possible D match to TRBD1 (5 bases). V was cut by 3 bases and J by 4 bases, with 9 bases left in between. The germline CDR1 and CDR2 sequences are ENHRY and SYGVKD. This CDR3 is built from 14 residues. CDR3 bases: TGTGCCATCAGTGATCAGGGTCTTAATGAAAAACTGTTTTTT. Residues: CAISDQGLNEKLFF.

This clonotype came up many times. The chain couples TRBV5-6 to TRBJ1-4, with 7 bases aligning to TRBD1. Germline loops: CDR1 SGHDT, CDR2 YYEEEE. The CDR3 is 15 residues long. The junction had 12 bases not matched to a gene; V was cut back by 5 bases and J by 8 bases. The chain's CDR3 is CASSYRQGINEKLFF. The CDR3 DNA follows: TGTGCCAGCAGTTACCGACAGGGAATCAACGAAAAACTGTTTTTT.

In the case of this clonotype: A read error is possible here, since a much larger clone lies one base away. CDR3: CASSQVEQISYEQYF. The CDR3 DNA reads as TGTGCCAGCAGCCAAGTCGAGCAAATCAGCTACGAGCAGTACTTC. J is TRBJ2-7 and V is TRBV14; unclear D gene. Germline V gene lookup returns CDR1 SGHDN and CDR2 FVKESK. Trimming removed 1 base from V and 3 bases from J, with 13 bases in between. The CDR3 contains 15 residues. Based on the CDR3 plus reference TRBV14 and TRBJ2-7, the full variable domain is EAGVTQFPSHSVIEKGQTVTLRCDPISGHDNLYWYRRVMGKEIKFLLHFVKESKQDESGMPNNRFLAERTGGTYSTLKVQPAELEDSGVYFCASSQVEQISYEQYFGPGTRLTVT.